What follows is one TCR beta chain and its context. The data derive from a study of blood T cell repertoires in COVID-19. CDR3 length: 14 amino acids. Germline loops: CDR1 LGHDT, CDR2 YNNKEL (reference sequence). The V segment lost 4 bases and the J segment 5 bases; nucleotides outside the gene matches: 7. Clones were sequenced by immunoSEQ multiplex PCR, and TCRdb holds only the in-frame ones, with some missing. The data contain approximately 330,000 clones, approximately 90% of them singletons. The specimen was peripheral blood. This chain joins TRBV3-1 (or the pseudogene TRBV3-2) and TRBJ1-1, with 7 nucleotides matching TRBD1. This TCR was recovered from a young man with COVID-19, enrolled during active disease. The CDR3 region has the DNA TGTGCCAGCAGCCTCAACTTACAGGGGACTGAAGCTTTCTTT. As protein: CASSLNLQGTEAFF.